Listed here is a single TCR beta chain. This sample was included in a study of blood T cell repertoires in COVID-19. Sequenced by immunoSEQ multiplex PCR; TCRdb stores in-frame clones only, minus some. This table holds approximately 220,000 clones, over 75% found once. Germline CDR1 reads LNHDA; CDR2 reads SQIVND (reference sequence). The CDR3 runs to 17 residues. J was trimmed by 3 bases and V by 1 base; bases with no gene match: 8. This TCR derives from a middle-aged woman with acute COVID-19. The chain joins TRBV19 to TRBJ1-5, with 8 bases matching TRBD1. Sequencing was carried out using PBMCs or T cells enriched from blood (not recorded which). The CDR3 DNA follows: TGTGCCAGTAGTATAGGGGGGGCAGGGGGCTCCAATCAGCCCCAGCATTTT. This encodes CASSIGGAGGSNQPQHF.